The next 14 T cell receptor beta chains were all read from a single sample in a study of neurological immune-mediated disorders. Each CDR3 protein is one row after TCRdb ran MiXCR on the 5' RACE reads. The sample lists around 20,000 distinct CDR3 sequences, about 9.4% seen once, with roughly 22% in the top ten. The material sequenced was PBMCs. All receptors come from a woman aged 60-75 years with HTLV-1-associated myelopathy (HAM/TSP).

Many counts were recorded for this clonotype. The chain links TRBV7-9 to TRBJ2-3; D perhaps matches TRBD1 (6 bases). The CDR3 spans 15 residues. The V gene lost 5 bases and the J gene lost 0 bases, with 12 bases spanning the gap. Germline V lookup: CDR1 SEHNR, CDR2 FQNEAQ (reference sequence). CDR3: CASSADSSSTDTQYF. The CDR3 DNA follows: TGTGCCAGCAGCGCGGACAGCTCTAGCACAGATACGCAGTATTTT.

This clonotype is judged medium-sized. V is TRBV5-1 and J is TRBJ1-6; D is ambiguous. Germline CDR1 is SGHRS and CDR2 is YFSETQ. The V gene lost 1 base and the J gene lost 8 bases, with 13 bases spanning the gap. This CDR3 region has 15 residues. The CDR3 region is CASSLTAGVDSPLHF. CDR3 DNA: TGCGCCAGCAGCTTGACGGCTGGGGTGGATTCACCCCTCCACTTT.

At least ten counts were recorded for this clonotype. The V gene is TRBV5-1, the J gene TRBJ2-2, with a possible D match to TRBD1 (6 bases). V was shortened by 0 bases and J by 3 bases, with 9 bases between the two germline ends. The CDR3 runs to 15 residues. Germline V gives CDR1 SGHRS, CDR2 YFSETQ. The CDR3 loop is CASSLAQGDTGELFF. CDR3 sequence (DNA): TGCGCCAGCAGCTTGGCACAGGGAGACACCGGGGAGCTGTTTTTT.

By share of the sample, this clonotype is medium-sized. The chain recombines TRBV5-1 with TRBJ2-3; tentative D call: TRBD1 (5 bases). V dropped 2 bases and J dropped 1 base, with 14 bases sitting between them. Germline CDR1 and CDR2: SGHRS and YFSETQ. The CDR3 totals 16 residues. The CDR3 reads CASSLVGREGTDTQYF. The CDR3, as DNA: TGCGCCAGCAGCTTAGTGGGGCGAGAGGGCACAGATACGCAGTATTTT.

This clonotype was seen ten or more times. The rearrangement uses TRBV27 and TRBJ1-2; 8 bases match TRBD1. Germline values: CDR1 MNHEY, CDR2 SMNVEV (reference sequence). CDR3 size: 13 residues. Trimming took 4 bases from V and 7 from J; bases not matched to a gene: 5. The CDR3 region is CASSSGGAGGYTF. The CDR3 DNA reads TGTGCCAGCAGTTCAGGGGGCGCCGGTGGCTACACCTTC.

At least ten counts were recorded for this clonotype. The rearrangement uses TRBV5-1 and TRBJ2-7, with 7 nucleotides matching TRBD2. This CDR3 has 18 amino acids. J was trimmed by 2 bases and V by 2 bases; bases with no gene match: 16. Per germline, CDR1 SGHRS and CDR2 YFSETQ. CDR3: CASSLSPGGSTLTYEQYF. The CDR3 DNA is TGCGCCAGCAGCTTATCCCCCGGCGGGAGTACCTTAACCTACGAGCAGTACTTC.

This clonotype was counted at least ten times. The V gene is TRBV20-1, the J gene TRBJ2-3; TRBD1 aligns across 12 bases. Germline CDR1 is DFQATT and CDR2 is SNEGSKA (reference sequence). Unmatched junction bases numbered 3, after V lost 4 bases and J lost 4 bases. The CDR3 consists of 14 residues. The CDR3 bases are TGCAGTGCTACCGGGACAGGGGGCTCAGATACGCAGTATTTT. It translates to CSATGTGGSDTQYF.

This clonotype showed up many times. The chain uses TRBV5-6 and TRBJ1-6, with D unclear. Germline-derived CDR1 and CDR2 are SGHDT and YYEEEE. Between the trimmed V and J ends, which lost 4 bases and 5 bases, there was a span of 7 bases. The CDR3 runs 13 residues. CDR3 protein: CASSQIDNSPLHF. The CDR3 DNA reads TGTGCCAGCAGCCAAATAGATAATTCACCCCTCCACTTT.

This clonotype appeared many times. The chain joins TRBV5-1 to TRBJ2-1, with D perhaps TRBD1 (6 bases). The V end lost 4 bases, the J end lost 7 bases, and 18 bases lay between the germline ends. The CDR3 runs to 15 residues. In germline, CDR1 is SGHRS, CDR2 YFSETQ. CDR3 loop: CASSADPGTFNEQFF. CDR3 bases: TGCGCCAGCAGCGCGGATCCCGGGACATTTAATGAGCAGTTCTTC. The entire variable domain, with the rest obtained from reference TRBV5-1 and TRBJ2-1, is as follows: KAGVTQTPRYLIKTRGQQVTLSCSPISGHRSVSWYQQTPGQGLQFLFEYFSETQRNKGNFPGRFSGRQFSNSRSEMNVSTLELGDSALYLCASSADPGTFNEQFFGPGTRLTVL.

This clonotype was counted ten times or more. V and J are TRBV4-1 and TRBJ1-1; TRBD1 matches at 9 bases. Germline loops: CDR1 MGHRA, CDR2 YSYEKL. J lost 5 bases, V lost 3 bases, and 7 bases had no gene match. The CDR3 is 15 residues long. The CDR3 sequence is CASSQLGTGSTEAFF. In nucleotides, the CDR3 is TGCGCCAGCAGCCAGCTAGGGACAGGGAGTACTGAAGCTTTCTTT.

This clonotype was seen ten or more times. The chain employs TRBV12-3 or TRBV12-4 and TRBJ1-3, with D uncertain. The CDR3 runs 15 residues. Deletions cut 6 bases from V and 2 bases from J, with 14 bases between. This CDR3 reads CASSPALDTGNTIYF. The CDR3, as DNA: TGTGCCAGCAGCCCCGCGTTGGATACTGGAAACACCATATATTTT.

This clonotype was seen repeatedly, ten times or more. This chain joins TRBV20-1 and TRBJ1-1; D not certain. The CDR3 consists of 13 residues. V was cut by 6 bases and J by 1 base, with 12 bases left in between. Germline V gene lookup returns CDR1 DFQATT and CDR2 SNEGSKA (reference sequence). CDR3 loop: CSALVDPNTEAFF. The CDR3 DNA is TGCAGTGCCCTGGTGGACCCGAACACTGAAGCTTTCTTT.

This clonotype occurred many times. J is TRBJ1-1 and V is TRBV5-1; 9 bases align to TRBD1. Germline V gives CDR1 SGHRS, CDR2 YFSETQ. Trimming removed 4 bases from V and 1 base from J; junction bases left unmatched: 20. CDR3 length: 20 amino acids. The CDR3 DNA reads as TGCGCCAGCAGCCCCCCTGCGTCCGGGACAGGGACATGGAAGAACACTGAAGCTTTCTTT. It specifies CASSPPASGTGTWKNTEAFF.

This clonotype has ten or more counts. The chain joins TRBV6-2 or TRBV6-3 to TRBJ2-2, with 11 bases fitting TRBD2. Trimming took 6 bases from V and 0 from J; bases not matched to a gene: 0. This CDR3 has 15 amino acids. The germline V gene encodes CDR1 MNHEY and CDR2 SVGEGT. CDR3 sequence (DNA): TGTGCCAGCAGACTAGCGGGAGCGAACACCGGGGAGCTGTTTTTT. Amino acids: CASRLAGANTGELFF.